The T cell receptor (beta chain) described here comes from a study of shared clonotypes between healthy human individuals. CDR3 length: 13 residues. Germline CDR1 SNHLY, CDR2 FYNNEI. Between the trimmed V and J ends, which lost 4 bases and 4 bases, there was a span of 7 bases. Every subset had its genomic DNA shared out evenly among several immunoSEQ plates. Method: immunoSEQ multiplex PCR; TCRdb's copy keeps in-frame clones and lacks some. The sample contains roughly 1.4 million clones, approximately 98.5% of which appear only once. The chain couples TRBV2 to TRBJ2-2, with D possibly TRBD1 on 5 matching bases. This receptor was identified in a man aged 25-45 years in good health. Input material: naive CD4+ T cells sorted from blood. Subset defined: CD45RA+ positively selected. The CDR3 loop is CASSGDSTGELFF. The CDR3 DNA follows: TGTGCCAGCAGTGGTGACAGCACCGGGGAGCTGTTTTTT.